This T cell receptor beta chain was profiled in a study of blood T cells in healthy people across ages. This clonotype was seen only a few times. The CDR3 covers 14 residues. Germline assignment: CDR1 ENHRY and CDR2 SYGVKD. V was clipped by 4 bases and J by 4 bases; unmatched bases: 5. A J-beta primer mix and a sample-barcoded 5' primer were used in a second PCR of about 7 to 12 cycles. A 12-random-nucleotide template-switch adaptor tagged each cDNA molecule. TCRdb recomputed calls from the 5' RACE reads with MiXCR, one row per CDR3 protein. The data contain around 2 million distinct CDR3 sequences, about two fifths of them seen just once; the ten biggest clones take up about 23%.

The receptor comes from a human donor in good health. Material for sequencing was blood. This chain joins TRBV10-3 and TRBJ1-1; 8 positions agree with TRBD1. The CDR3 DNA reads as TGTGCCATCAGTGGGACAGGGAAGGGCACTGAAGCTTTCTTT. Protein product: CAISGTGKGTEAFF.